What follows are 28 T cell receptor beta chains derived from one specimen sequenced in a study of shared clonotypes between healthy human individuals. Assay used: immunoSEQ multiplex PCR; TCRdb lists only in-frame clones, some missing. The table lists roughly 490,000 clones, approximately 79% of them singletons. The sequencing sample was made of PBMCs. These receptors were collected from a woman aged 40 to 55 in good health. Some clones in this sample may be carry-over from other donors' samples.

This sequence joins TRBV7-9 and TRBJ2-1, with D perhaps matching TRBD1 (6 bases). The CDR3 length is 16 residues. V was trimmed by 2 bases and J by 4 bases, leaving 15 bases between them. Germline CDR1 reads SEHNR; CDR2 reads FQNEAQ (reference sequence). CDR3 nucleotides: TGTGCCAGCAGCTTAACCCGGACAGTACCTTACAATGAGCAGTTCTTC. Protein product: CASSLTRTVPYNEQFF.

The chain carries TRBV7-2 and TRBJ1-3, with a weak D call TRBD1 (6 bases). The CDR3 runs to 16 residues. The germline V gene encodes CDR1 SGHTA and CDR2 FQGNSA. V lost 2 bases and J 2 bases, leaving 13 bases between the germline ends. CDR3 nucleotide sequence: TGTGCCAGCAGCTTAAGTTCTCCAGGGGCTGGAAACACCATATATTTT. Protein product: CASSLSSPGAGNTIYF.

Comment on this clone: This sample also contains other DNA sequences that code for the same CDR3. The chain joins TRBV9 to TRBJ1-1; D is undetermined. Trimming took off 2 bases at V and 3 bases at J, with 8 bases between the two ends. CDR3 length: 13 residues. The V gene's germline CDR1 is SGDLS and CDR2 YYNGEE. DNA for the CDR3: TGTGCCAGCAGCGTGGCGGGAGACACTGAAGCTTTCTTT. It specifies CASSVAGDTEAFF.

The chain links TRBV10-3 to TRBJ1-1; possible D gene TRBD1, 5 bases. Germline lookup yields CDR1 ENHRY and CDR2 SYGVKD. V lost 6 bases, J lost 0 bases, and 11 bases lay in between. This CDR3 is 14 amino acids long. The CDR3 loop reads CAIRGTAMNTEAFF. The CDR3 DNA follows: TGTGCCATCAGGGGGACGGCGATGAACACTGAAGCTTTCTTT.

V is TRBV30 and J is TRBJ1-5; D remains unclear. The CDR3 covers 14 residues. The V and J ends lost 3 bases and 1 base respectively, with 10 bases between them. Germline V gene data show CDR1 as GTSNPN and CDR2 as SVGIG (reference sequence). The CDR3 spells CAWSDGRSNQPQHF. The CDR3 DNA follows: TGTGCCTGGAGCGACGGACGAAGCAATCAGCCCCAGCATTTT.

This chain uses TRBV4-1 with TRBJ2-2; 7 bases agree with TRBD2. CDR1 is MGHRA and CDR2 is YSYEKL in the germline V gene. This CDR3 comprises 17 residues. Trimming removed 0 bases from V and 2 bases from J; junction bases left unmatched: 6. The CDR3 DNA reads as TGCGCCAGCAGCCAAGAATGGAGGGAGGGTAACACCGGGGAGCTGTTTTTT. As protein: CASSQEWREGNTGELFF.

As regards this clone: It may be a read error: a sequence one base away is much more abundant. This sample includes further DNA sequences coding for the same CDR3. V usage is TRBV25-1 and J usage is TRBJ1-1; D unclear. Trimming stripped 9 bases from V and 1 base from J, with 18 bases between. Germline V gives CDR1 MGHDK, CDR2 SYGVNS. This CDR3 has 15 amino acids. This CDR3 reads CASVPGGAGNTEAFF. CDR3 in DNA: TGTGCCAGTGTCCCTGGTGGCGCGGGGAACACTGAAGCTTTCTTT.

This clone showed up just a few times. This CDR3 is CASSLVGSHEQFF. In DNA form, the CDR3 reads TGTGCCAGCAGCTTAGTCGGCTCGCACGAGCAGTTCTTC. V usage is TRBV7-2 and J usage is TRBJ2-1; the D is unclear. CDR1 SGHTA and CDR2 FQGNSA come from the germline V gene. The CDR3 is made up of 13 amino acids. Trimming took off 1 base at V and 10 bases at J, with 11 bases between the two ends.

There are a few counts of this clone. The chain recombines TRBV10-1 with TRBJ1-1; no clear D gene. Per germline, CDR1 WNHNN and CDR2 SYGVQD (reference sequence). V dropped 0 bases and J dropped 0 bases, with 8 bases sitting between them. The CDR3 spans 15 residues. In DNA, the CDR3 is TGCGCCAGCAGTGAGTCATCCGTTTTGAACACTGAAGCTTTCTTT. It codes for CASSESSVLNTEAFF.

V usage is TRBV28 and J usage is TRBJ2-3; TRBD1 is a possible D gene (5 bases). The germline V gene encodes CDR1 MDHEN and CDR2 SYDVKM. The CDR3 runs 12 residues. Trimming stripped 2 bases from V and 15 bases from J, with 15 bases between. The CDR3 reads CASSLGQGSDYF. DNA for the CDR3: TGTGCCAGCAGTTTAGGGCAGGGATCGGATTATTTT.

The V gene is TRBV28, the J gene TRBJ1-2; the match to TRBD1 covers 8 bases. CDR1 is MDHEN and CDR2 is SYDVKM in the germline V gene. This CDR3 comprises 16 residues. With V trimmed by 7 bases and J by 7 bases, 17 bases remained unmatched. The CDR3 sequence is CASTSGGVTGVGGYTF. DNA for the CDR3: TGTGCCAGCACCTCCGGTGGGGTGACAGGGGTCGGTGGCTACACCTTC.

The J gene is TRBJ2-5, the V gene TRBV28, with TRBD1 as a possible D gene (5 bases). The CDR3 has 15 amino acids. The V gene lost 6 bases and the J gene lost 3 bases, with 17 bases spanning the gap. The germline gives CDR1 MDHEN, CDR2 SYDVKM. CDR3 nucleotide sequence: TGTGCCAGCAGACCCTCGTACAGGCTGGAAGAGACCCAGTACTTC. Its protein is CASRPSYRLEETQYF.

The chain recombines TRBV11-1 with TRBJ2-1; possible D gene TRBD1, 5 bases. The CDR3 sequence is 15 residues long. Germline lookup yields CDR1 SGHAT and CDR2 FQDESV (reference sequence). Trimming removed 1 base from V and 13 bases from J, with 20 bases in between. CDR3 region: CASSLGQFTGLDQFF. As DNA, the CDR3 is TGTGCCAGCAGCTTAGGCCAATTCACAGGCCTGGATCAGTTCTTC.

The genes are TRBV9 and TRBJ2-7; D gene ambiguous. Germline values: CDR1 SGDLS, CDR2 YYNGEE. The CDR3 runs 13 residues. The germline V and J ends were trimmed by 0 bases and 4 bases, with 8 bases remaining between them. The CDR3 bases are TGTGCCAGCAGCGTAGGGGTCAGGTACGAGCAGTACTTC. Its protein product is CASSVGVRYEQYF.

This clone was counted between two and nine times. CDR3 in amino acids: CASSLSGGAGGNTIYF. In DNA, the CDR3 is TGTGCCAGCAGTTTATCGGGGGGGGCAGGGGGAAACACCATATATTTT. This chain joins TRBV27 and TRBJ1-3; D possibly corresponds to TRBD1 (6 bases). The CDR3 spans 16 residues. Germline V gene data show CDR1 as MNHEY and CDR2 as SMNVEV (reference sequence). Deletions cut 0 bases from V and 4 bases from J, with 13 bases between.

The gene calls are TRBV5-4 and TRBJ2-3; 13 positions match TRBD2. Germline lookup yields CDR1 SGHNT and CDR2 YYREEE (reference sequence). The ends lost 3 bases at V and 8 bases at J; junction bases unmatched: 9. The length of the CDR3 is 16 residues. CDR3: CASSSGTSGTQGTQYF. DNA of the CDR3: TGTGCCAGCAGCTCTGGGACTAGCGGGACCCAGGGTACGCAGTATTTT.

To note about this clone: Other nucleotide sequences from this sample produce the same CDR3. The chain joins TRBV6-5 to TRBJ1-1; D not resolved. Per the germline V gene, CDR1 is MNHEY and CDR2 is SVGAGI. The CDR3 spans 13 residues. The V end was cut by 2 bases, the J end by 5 bases, with 9 bases between. The CDR3 sequence: CASSYGRGTEAFF. The CDR3, as DNA: TGTGCCAGCAGTTACGGACGAGGGACTGAAGCTTTCTTT.

The chain uses TRBV7-2 and TRBJ2-7, with D possibly matching TRBD2 (6 bases). Trimming left V 11 bases short and J 3 bases short, with 14 bases between. CDR1 is SGHTA, CDR2 FQGNSA, per germline. There are 12 residues in the CDR3. CDR3 loop: CASGDLRYEQYF. The CDR3 nucleotides read TGTGCCTCCGGGGACTTGCGCTACGAGCAGTACTTC.

V usage is TRBV19 and J usage is TRBJ2-7, with 7 nucleotides matching TRBD1. Germline CDR1 is LNHDA and CDR2 is SQIVND (reference sequence). This CDR3 has 14 amino acids. V was clipped by 5 bases and J by 1 base; unmatched bases: 5. The CDR3, as DNA: TGTGCCAGTAGTCGCAGGGGGTGGTCCTACGAGCAGTACTTC. It codes for CASSRRGWSYEQYF.

The chain has TRBV19 and TRBJ1-2, with a tentative D call TRBD1 (5 bases). Germline-derived CDR1 and CDR2 are LNHDA and SQIVND (reference sequence). Trimming shortened V by 4 bases and J by 2 bases, and 14 bases separated the two germline ends. This CDR3 region has 15 residues. The CDR3 is CASSSPDTYNYGYTF. The CDR3 DNA reads as TGTGCCAGTAGTAGCCCGGACACCTACAACTATGGCTACACCTTC.

The gene calls are TRBV27 and TRBJ2-1; D is perhaps TRBD1 (8 bases). The CDR3 covers 17 residues. Germline V lookup: CDR1 MNHEY, CDR2 SMNVEV (reference sequence). Trimming left V 7 bases short and J 4 bases short, with 23 bases between. In DNA, the CDR3 is TGTGCCAGCACCCAATCCTTCACAGGGGGAGGGTACAATGAGCAGTTCTTC. It is translated as CASTQSFTGGGYNEQFF.

The genes are TRBV5-1 and TRBJ1-4; D may be TRBD1 (6 bases). Trimming pared 2 bases from V and 6 bases from J, leaving 11 bases between. This CDR3 is built from 14 residues. In germline, CDR1 is SGHRS, CDR2 YFSETQ. CDR3 amino acids: CASSFWGRDEKLFF. CDR3 nucleotide sequence: TGCGCCAGCAGCTTCTGGGGGCGAGATGAAAAACTGTTTTTT. The full variable domain, completed using reference TRBV5-1 and TRBJ1-4, is KAGVTQTPRYLIKTRGQQVTLSCSPISGHRSVSWYQQTPGQGLQFLFEYFSETQRNKGNFPGRFSGRQFSNSRSEMNVSTLELGDSALYLCASSFWGRDEKLFFGSGTQLSVL.

The chain couples TRBV6-1 to TRBJ2-7, with 10 bases identical to TRBD1. Germline CDR1 MNHNS, CDR2 SASEGT. This CDR3 is built from 14 residues. J gave up 2 bases and V 6 bases, and 4 bases lay outside the gene matches. This chain's CDR3 is CASRGTGAPYEQYF. The CDR3 DNA sequence: TGTGCCAGCAGGGGGACAGGGGCTCCCTACGAGCAGTACTTC.

The chain uses TRBV5-1 and TRBJ2-3; D is undetermined. Germline CDR1 and CDR2: SGHRS and YFSETQ. V dropped 2 bases and J dropped 0 bases, with 7 bases sitting between them. CDR3 length equals 14 residues. In nucleotides, the CDR3 is TGCGCCAGCAGCTTCGGCGGCAGCACAGATACGCAGTATTTT. Protein sequence: CASSFGGSTDTQYF.

V gene TRBV7-8 combines with J gene TRBJ2-2; no firm D call. Trimming took off 1 base at V and 7 bases at J, with 7 bases between the two ends. The length of the CDR3 is 13 residues. Germline CDR1 SGHVS, CDR2 FQNEAQ. As DNA, the CDR3 is TGTGCCAGCAGCTTAGGAATAGGCGGGGAGCTGTTTTTT. Residues: CASSLGIGGELFF. Using reference TRBV7-8 and TRBJ2-2 for the parts outside the CDR3, the full variable domain is GAGVSQSPRYKVAKRGQDVALRCDPISGHVSLFWYQQALGQGPEFLTYFQNEAQLDKSGLPSDRFFAERPEGSVSTLKIQRTQQEDSAVYLCASSLGIGGELFFGEGSRLTVL.

This clone was recorded only once. The CDR3 region is CASSYRPHTEAFF. The CDR3 DNA reads TGTGCCAGCAGTTATAGACCCCACACTGAAGCTTTCTTT. The chain joins TRBV28 to TRBJ1-1; the D is unclear. This CDR3 comprises 13 residues. Trimming took 4 bases from V and 3 from J, leaving 9 bases between them. In germline, CDR1 is MDHEN, CDR2 SYDVKM.

The count of this clone is one. V gene TRBV28 combines with J gene TRBJ2-2; no clear D. Trimming left V 3 bases short and J 4 bases short, with 12 bases between. This CDR3 has 15 amino acids. Germline assignment: CDR1 MDHEN and CDR2 SYDVKM. CDR3 residues: CASSLPTTLTGELFF. The DNA for the CDR3 is TGTGCCAGCAGTTTGCCGACAACCCTCACCGGGGAGCTGTTTTTT.

In this sample, this clone turned up once. V and J are TRBV25-1 and TRBJ2-3; either TRBD1 or TRBD2 may supply D (5 bases each). V lost 5 bases, J lost 6 bases, and 27 bases lay in between. CDR1 is MGHDK, CDR2 SYGVNS, per germline. This CDR3 is built from 18 residues. In nucleotides, the CDR3 is TGTGCCAGCAGTCCCCGGGACGCCATCAAATCCCGGATGGATACGCAGTATTTT. The encoded protein is CASSPRDAIKSRMDTQYF.